A single sample is the source of the 26 T cell receptor beta chains below, sequenced in a study of blood T cell repertoires in COVID-19 (dated by TCRdb to the early 2020s). Library prep was done by the immunoSEQ multiplex PCR assay. TCRdb limited this immuneACCESS table to in-frame rearrangements with V and J called. A share of clones is missing; checked studies link under half to unresolved V genes, and the rest is unexplained. Across this sample there are 120,000 to 150,000 clones, with roughly 76% seen only once. The top ten constitute approximately 14% of the sample. Material for sequencing was peripheral blood. Receptor source: an elderly man with acute or convalescent COVID-19.

V is TRBV7-8 and J is TRBJ1-3; D is ambiguous. CDR1 SGHVS and CDR2 FQNEAQ come from the germline V gene. The germline V and J ends were trimmed by 0 bases and 4 bases, with 10 bases remaining between them. CDR3 length equals 15 residues. Here the CDR3 reads CASSLAGRSGNTIYF. In DNA, the CDR3 is TGTGCCAGCAGCTTAGCGGGCAGGTCCGGAAACACCATATATTTT.

The chain combines TRBV20-1 with TRBJ2-5; D call uncertain. Per the germline V gene, CDR1 is DFQATT and CDR2 is SNEGSKA (reference sequence). Trimming shortened V by 3 bases and J by 5 bases, and 10 bases separated the two germline ends. The CDR3 loop spans 12 amino acids. CDR3 bases: TGCAGTGCTAGTCCCAGTACGGAGACCCAGTACTTC. This translates into CSASPSTETQYF.

The rearrangement joins TRBV7-9 to TRBJ2-1; a weak D match, TRBD2 (5 bases). V was trimmed by 4 bases and J by 7 bases, leaving 11 bases between them. CDR1 is SEHNR, CDR2 FQNEAQ, per germline (reference sequence). The CDR3 sequence is 13 residues long. Written as DNA, the CDR3 is TGTGCCAGCAGCTCAAGCGGCGGAAATGAGCAGTTCTTC. Its translation is CASSSSGGNEQFF.

The chain uses TRBV2 and TRBJ2-3; TRBD2 is a possible D gene (7 bases). V gave up 6 bases and J gave up 3 bases, with 13 bases separating them. The CDR3 runs to 14 residues. Germline CDR1 and CDR2: SNHLY and FYNNEI. CDR3 sequence: CASSGGGGTDTQYF. CDR3 bases: TGTGCCAGCAGCGGAGGGGGGGGGACAGATACGCAGTATTTT.

This clone was seen only a few times. V gene TRBV6-2 or TRBV6-3 combines with J gene TRBJ1-5, with D perhaps TRBD1 (5 bases). The ends were cut back, 2 bases at V and 3 bases at J, with 8 bases in the middle. Per the germline V gene, CDR1 is MNHEY and CDR2 is SVGEGT. This CDR3 contains 14 residues. The CDR3 DNA reads TGTGCCAGCAGTTACCCAGGGCACAATCAGCCCCAGCATTTT. As protein: CASSYPGHNQPQHF.

This clone has a single count. V usage is TRBV18 and J usage is TRBJ1-4, with a tentative D call TRBD1 (5 bases). V shed 5 bases and J shed 8 bases, with 12 bases lying between them. This CDR3 contains 13 residues. CDR1 is KGHSH and CDR2 is LQKENI in the germline V gene. In nucleotides, the CDR3 is TGTGCCAGCTCAAGGGGATTTAACGAAAAACTGTTTTTT. Translating gives CASSRGFNEKLFF.

This chain links TRBV5-1 with TRBJ1-4; a possible D gene is TRBD1 (5 bases). The CDR3 is made up of 15 amino acids. V was cut by 3 bases and J by 4 bases, with 13 bases left in between. Per germline, CDR1 SGHRS and CDR2 YFSETQ. CDR3 nucleotides: TGCGCCAGCAGCTACACCAGCAGGGTTAATGAAAAACTGTTTTTT. Encoded protein: CASSYTSRVNEKLFF. The full variable domain, rest sourced from reference TRBV5-1 and TRBJ1-4, is KAGVTQTPRYLIKTRGQQVTLSCSPISGHRSVSWYQQTPGQGLQFLFEYFSETQRNKGNFPGRFSGRQFSNSRSEMNVSTLELGDSALYLCASSYTSRVNEKLFFGSGTQLSVL.

The chain carries TRBV4-3 and TRBJ1-1; 9 bases align to TRBD1. Trimming cost V 2 bases and J 5 bases; bases outside gene matches: 3. Germline-derived CDR1 and CDR2 are LGHNA and YSLEER. This CDR3 is built from 14 residues. DNA for the CDR3: TGCGCCAGCAGCCAAAACAGGGGGCTAACTGAAGCTTTCTTT. Translating gives CASSQNRGLTEAFF.

This chain joins TRBV19 and TRBJ1-2, with D maybe TRBD1 (6 bases). This CDR3 contains 15 residues. V gave up 3 bases and J gave up 3 bases, with 14 bases separating them. CDR1 is LNHDA and CDR2 is SQIVND in the germline V gene (reference sequence). For the CDR3, the DNA is TGTGCCAGTAGTATTGCGCTAAGACAGGACTATGGCTACACCTTC. The encoded protein is CASSIALRQDYGYTF.

The chain recombines TRBV18 with TRBJ2-1; 8 bases map to TRBD1. There are 17 residues in the CDR3. Trimming cost V 3 bases and J 6 bases; bases outside gene matches: 13. CDR1 and CDR2 from the germline V gene are KGHSH and LQKENI. The CDR3 region is CASSPRNRGRESNEQFF. In nucleotides, the CDR3 is TGTGCCAGCTCACCGCGAAACAGGGGGAGAGAAAGCAATGAGCAGTTCTTC. Combining the CDR3 with reference TRBV18 and TRBJ2-1 gives the whole variable domain NAGVMQNPRHLVRRRGQEARLRCSPMKGHSHVYWYRQLPEEGLKFMVYLQKENIIDESGMPKERFSAEFPKEGPSILRIQQVVRGDSAAYFCASSPRNRGRESNEQFFGPGTRLTVL.

The chain has TRBV18 and TRBJ1-4; TRBD1 agrees at 7 bases. V lost 3 bases to trimming and J lost 5 bases; unmatched junction nucleotides: 3. CDR1 KGHSH and CDR2 LQKENI come from the germline V gene. The CDR3 totals 14 residues. CDR3 nucleotides: TGTGCCAGCTCACCCGGGACAGAAAATGAAAAACTGTTTTTT. This encodes CASSPGTENEKLFF.

The CDR3 nucleotides are TGTGCCAGCCGAAGCGGCGGTTCCTACAATGAGCAGTTCTTC. Its protein is CASRSGGSYNEQFF. The rearrangement links TRBV2 to TRBJ2-1; possible D gene TRBD2, 5 bases. The V and J ends lost 8 bases and 1 base respectively, with 12 bases between them. The CDR3 is 14 amino acids. CDR1 SNHLY and CDR2 FYNNEI come from the germline V gene.

V gene TRBV15 combines with J gene TRBJ2-5; a weak D match, TRBD1 (6 bases). Germline CDR1 and CDR2: LNHNV and YYDKDF (reference sequence). The CDR3 runs 15 residues. The V and J ends lost 5 bases and 5 bases respectively, with 18 bases between them. CDR3 residues: CATSSGGLLRETQYF. The CDR3 DNA sequence: TGTGCCACCAGCTCTGGGGGCCTCCTTAGGGAGACCCAGTACTTC.

Written as DNA, the CDR3 is TGTGCCAGCAGCGCGACTAGCTTCTCGACCGGGGAGCTGTTTTTT. Translation gives CASSATSFSTGELFF. The J gene is TRBJ2-2, the V gene TRBV6-4; 7 nucleotides agree with TRBD2. Losses at the gene ends were 6 bases for V and 5 bases for J; bases not matched to a gene: 9. This CDR3 is 15 amino acids long. CDR1 is MRHNA, CDR2 SNTAGT, per germline.

The chain has TRBV11-2 and TRBJ2-1; no firm D call. The germline V gene encodes CDR1 SGHAT and CDR2 FQNNGV. This CDR3 has 12 amino acids. Trimming took 5 bases from V and 8 from J, leaving 10 bases between them. The CDR3 is CASSRGRDEQFF. CDR3 nucleotide sequence: TGTGCCAGCAGCCGAGGTCGGGATGAGCAGTTCTTC.

The gene calls are TRBV2 and TRBJ1-1, with 8 bases that match TRBD1. CDR3 length: 13 residues. V was clipped by 6 bases and J by 6 bases; unmatched bases: 6. Germline V lookup: CDR1 SNHLY, CDR2 FYNNEI. The CDR3 here is CASRETGDAEAFF. For the CDR3, the DNA is TGTGCCAGCAGGGAGACAGGGGATGCTGAAGCTTTCTTT.

This chain connects TRBV19 to TRBJ1-2; D unresolved. Between the trimmed V and J ends, which lost 3 bases and 2 bases, there was a span of 10 bases. From germline, CDR1 is LNHDA and CDR2 SQIVND (reference sequence). The CDR3 length is 14 residues. CDR3: CASSIPYQNYGYTF. In nucleotides, the CDR3 is TGTGCCAGTAGTATCCCCTACCAAAACTATGGCTACACCTTC. Supplemented by reference TRBV19 and TRBJ1-2, the full variable domain reads DGGITQSPKYLFRKEGQNVTLSCEQNLNHDAMYWYRQDPGQGLRLIYYSQIVNDFQKGDIAEGYSVSREKKESFPLTVTSAQKNPTAFYLCASSIPYQNYGYTFGSGTRLTVV.

The gene calls are TRBV2 and TRBJ1-5; D gene ambiguous. Germline values: CDR1 SNHLY, CDR2 FYNNEI. This CDR3 is built from 14 residues. V lost 4 bases to trimming and J lost 1 base, with 8 bases between them. CDR3 coding DNA: TGTGCCAGCAGTGTTGCGGGGAGCAATCAGCCCCAGCATTTT. Translation gives CASSVAGSNQPQHF.

This clone occurred once. The gene calls are TRBV10-3 and TRBJ1-6; TRBD1 matches 8 bases. The J segment lost 8 bases and the V segment lost 6 bases, leaving 9 bases of the junction unmatched. CDR3 length: 15 residues. The germline CDR1 and CDR2 sequences are ENHRY and SYGVKD. The CDR3 nucleotides are TGTGCCATCAGAAAGACAGGGGAAAGAGATTCACCCCTCCACTTT. The encoded protein is CAIRKTGERDSPLHF.

The CDR3 nucleotides read TGTGCCAGCAGAACCGGGACTACAGAAGAGACCCAGTACTTC. Translation gives CASRTGTTEETQYF. The V call is TRBV21-1, the J call TRBJ2-5; TRBD2 is the table's D call, not checked against the DNA. TRBV21-1 counts as a pseudogene. This CDR3 comprises 14 residues.

This clone was recorded many times. The genes are TRBV3-1 (or the pseudogene TRBV3-2) and TRBJ2-7, with 8 bases lining up with TRBD1. The CDR3 has 14 residues. V was clipped by 1 base and J by 1 base; unmatched bases: 0. Germline V lookup: CDR1 LGHDT, CDR2 YNNKEL (reference sequence). CDR3 region: CASSQGTGSYEQYF. The DNA for the CDR3 is TGTGCCAGCAGCCAAGGGACAGGGTCCTACGAGCAGTACTTC.

DNA for the CDR3: TGTGCCACCAGTGATCCCACAGGGGCTGGGGCCAACGTCCTGACTTTC. This sequence encodes CATSDPTGAGANVLTF. J is TRBJ2-6 and V is TRBV24-1, with 7 positions matching TRBD1. The germline CDR1 and CDR2 sequences are KGHDR and SFDVKD. The CDR3 runs to 16 residues. Trimming took 3 bases from V and 2 from J; bases not matched to a gene: 3.

The chain carries TRBV5-6 and TRBJ1-2; D ambiguous. CDR1 is SGHDT and CDR2 is YYEEEE in the germline V gene. V lost 4 bases, J lost 3 bases, and 7 bases lay in between. This CDR3 has 12 residues. CDR3 protein: CASSAQDYGYTF. The CDR3, as DNA: TGTGCCAGCAGCGCCCAGGACTATGGCTACACCTTC.

The sample holds one count of this clone. The chain recombines TRBV5-6 with TRBJ1-2; D uncertain. There are 14 residues in the CDR3. Germline V gene sequence: CDR1 SGHDT, CDR2 YYEEEE. Between the trimmed V and J ends, which lost 6 bases and 3 bases, there was a span of 15 bases. The CDR3 DNA follows: TGTGCCAGCACCCGCGACGTGGCGGACTATGGCTACACCTTC. It translates to CASTRDVADYGYTF.

The chain couples TRBV4-1 to TRBJ2-5; 9 nucleotides match TRBD1. Trimming took 1 base from V and 6 from J; bases not matched to a gene: 15. CDR1 and CDR2 from the germline V gene are MGHRA and YSYEKL. The CDR3 is 18 residues long. The CDR3: CASSQGPGWGQGTQTQYF. CDR3 DNA: TGCGCCAGCAGCCAAGGTCCGGGGTGGGGACAGGGAACACAGACCCAGTACTTC.

This chain connects TRBV2 to TRBJ2-5; a weak D match, TRBD2 (7 bases). Per germline, CDR1 SNHLY and CDR2 FYNNEI. V was pared by 8 bases and J by 5 bases, with 12 bases between. The CDR3 runs 12 residues. In nucleotides, the CDR3 is TGTGCCAGCGGGGGGGGCCGGGAGACCCAGTACTTC. It specifies CASGGGRETQYF. Looking up the rest from reference TRBV2 and TRBJ2-5 gives the full variable domain: EPEVTQTPSHQVTQMGQEVILRCVPISNHLYFYWYRQILGQKVEFLVSFYNNEISEKSEIFDDQFSVERPDGSNFTLKIRSTKLEDSAMYFCASGGGRETQYFGPGTRLLVL.